Below are 22 T cell receptor beta chains sequenced from a single sample in a study of T cell clonality in common variable immunodeficiency. Regarding the study as a whole: Common variable immunodeficiency TCR beta sequences reportedly had fewer deletions and N-nucleotide insertions.

Generated by immunoSEQ multiplex PCR, the TCRdb table keeps only in-frame clones and is missing some. Recorded here are roughly 30,000 clones, none singletons. No antigens are known for them. Sequenced material: peripheral blood mononuclear cells. Receptors originate from a human donor with common variable immunodeficiency.

This clone occurred a few times. The CDR3 extends 3 residues past the end of the read, so its final part is completed from the germline J gene. V usage is TRBV19 and J usage is TRBJ2-1; 11 bases map to TRBD1. J was trimmed by 0 bases and V by 9 bases; bases with no gene match: 10. CDR3 size: 17 residues. The germline V gene encodes CDR1 LNHDA and CDR2 SQIVND (reference sequence). The CDR3 bases that were read are TGTGCCAGCCGGGACAGGGGGATCTCGGGCTCCTACAATGAG. This codes for CASRDRGISGSYNE. The full CDR3 reads CASRDRGISGSYNEQFF. Together with reference TRBV19 and TRBJ2-1, the CDR3 gives the full variable domain: DGGITQSPKYLFRKEGQNVTLSCEQNLNHDAMYWYRQDPGQGLRLIYYSQIVNDFQKGDIAEGYSVSREKKESFPLTVTSAQKNPTAFYLCASRDRGISGSYNEQFFGPGTRLTVL.

There are many counts of this clone. The read terminates 3 residues ahead of where the CDR3 ends, so the germline J gene completes it. This sequence joins TRBV18 and TRBJ2-3, with D possibly being TRBD2 (5 bases). The V gene lost 3 bases and the J gene lost 2 bases, with 9 bases spanning the gap. Germline CDR1 KGHSH, CDR2 LQKENI. This CDR3 spans 14 amino acids. The CDR3 sequence is CASSPGRATDTQYF. The DNA read from the CDR3 is TGTGCCAGCTCACCCGGGCGGGCCACAGATACG.

Of note for this clone: The CDR3 is cut off 3 residues early in the read; its end comes from the germline J gene. This chain uses TRBV20-1 with TRBJ1-1, with 8 bases that match TRBD1. CDR3 length equals 14 residues. The V gene end was trimmed by 4 bases and the J gene end by 1 base; junction bases not matched to a gene: 5. CDR1 is DFQATT, CDR2 SNEGSKA, per germline (reference sequence). This CDR3 is CSATNRGSNTEAFF. The sequenced part of the CDR3 DNA is TGCAGTGCTACCAACAGGGGGTCGAACACTGAA.

This clone came up a few times. The chain's CDR3 is CATTFETGGSGNTIYF. The CDR3 DNA, read in part, is TGTGCCACGACCTTTGAGACAGGAGGCTCTGGAAACACC. The genes are TRBV30 and TRBJ1-3; tentative D call: TRBD1 (6 bases). The read terminates 3 residues before the CDR3 end, so the remaining end is supplied by the germline J gene. The V and J ends lost 8 bases and 0 bases respectively, with 20 bases between them. Germline CDR1 reads GTSNPN; CDR2 reads SVGIG (reference sequence). The CDR3 extends over 16 amino acids.

This clone was detected many times. The CDR3 is cut off 3 residues early in the read; its end comes from the germline J gene. The chain uses TRBV7-9 and TRBJ1-2; 7 bases are shared with TRBD1. The CDR3 is 14 residues long. The V and J ends lost 6 bases and 2 bases, in that order; junction bases with no gene match: 6. In germline, CDR1 is SEHNR, CDR2 FQNEAQ (reference sequence). CDR3 amino acids: CASRPKGQNYGYTF. The CDR3 DNA, read in part, is TGTGCCAGCAGGCCAAAGGGACAGAACTATGGC.

This clone showed up many times. The read terminates 3 residues ahead of where the CDR3 ends, so the germline J gene completes it. The V gene is TRBV7-9, the J gene TRBJ1-1; 7 bases agree with TRBD1. CDR1 and CDR2 (germline): SEHNR, FQNEAQ (reference sequence). Trimming cost V 2 bases and J 1 base; bases outside gene matches: 1. The length of the CDR3 is 14 residues. Partial CDR3 DNA: TGTGCCAGCAGCTTACGGACAGGGAACACTGAA. Translating it yields CASSLRTGNTE. The whole CDR3 sequence reads CASSLRTGNTEAFF.

This clone was seen a few times. The read finishes 3 residues shy of the CDR3 end, and the germline J gene is used to complete it. The chain carries TRBV19 and TRBJ1-5, with 9 bases fitting TRBD1. The CDR3 has 18 amino acids. Germline CDR1 LNHDA, CDR2 SQIVND (reference sequence). J was trimmed by 0 bases and V by 4 bases; bases with no gene match: 10. The sequenced part of the CDR3 DNA is TGTGCCAGTAGTACATGGACAGGGGAAGCCTATAGCAATCAGCCC. This sequence encodes CASSTWTGEAYSNQP. The whole CDR3 protein is CASSTWTGEAYSNQPQHF.

This clone was found many times. The CDR3 is cut off 3 residues early in the read; its end comes from the germline J gene. The J gene is TRBJ2-7, the V gene TRBV19; 12 bases map to TRBD2. The trim removed 2 bases at V and 5 bases at J, leaving 13 bases unmatched. CDR3 length equals 18 residues. Per the germline V gene, CDR1 is LNHDA and CDR2 is SQIVND (reference sequence). The covered CDR3 bases are TGTGCCAGTAGTATAAGACTAGCGGGAGTGGGGGGCACGGACGAG. Amino acid sequence: CASSIRLAGVGGTDE. The CDR3 in full is CASSIRLAGVGGTDEQYF.

A remark on this clone: The CDR3 end is not reached by the read, which stops 3 residues before it; the germline J gene fills it in. The chain joins TRBV19 to TRBJ2-7, with TRBD1 identical over 8 bases. Germline CDR1 and CDR2: LNHDA and SQIVND (reference sequence). V lost 7 bases and J lost 2; bases outside the gene matches: 10. There are 15 residues in the CDR3. Here the CDR3 reads CASTPDPGQAYEQYF. The CDR3 DNA, read in part, is TGTGCCAGTACTCCTGACCCGGGACAGGCCTACGAG.

This clone has at least ten counts. The read ends 3 residues early relative to the CDR3; the germline J gene fills the gap. The genes are TRBV2 and TRBJ2-6, with TRBD1 matching over 7 bases. CDR1 is SNHLY and CDR2 is FYNNEI in the germline V gene. V lost 6 bases to trimming and J lost 3 bases; unmatched junction nucleotides: 5. This CDR3 has 15 amino acids. CDR3 region: CASRIDRVGANVLTF. The covered CDR3 bases are TGTGCCAGCAGGATTGACAGGGTTGGGGCCAACGTC.

This clone was seen many times. The DNA ends 3 residues before the CDR3 does, and the rest of the CDR3 is filled in from the germline J gene. The rearrangement joins TRBV5-4 to TRBJ2-3, with 7 bases matching TRBD1. Per the germline V gene, CDR1 is SGHNT and CDR2 is YYREEE (reference sequence). V lost 5 bases to trimming and J lost 2 bases; unmatched junction nucleotides: 8. The length of the CDR3 is 15 residues. CDR3 bases read: TGTGCCAGCAGACCCGGGACAGAATACACAGATACG. Translation: CASRPGTEYTDT. The complete CDR3 reads CASRPGTEYTDTQYF.

As regards this clone: The missing CDR3 end, 3 residues past where the read stops, is filled in from the germline J gene. The sample carries other DNA sequences with the same CDR3. The chain couples TRBV6-2 or TRBV6-3 to TRBJ1-5; 8 positions agree with TRBD1. The junction had 7 bases not matched to a gene; V was cut back by 6 bases and J by 6 bases. CDR3 length: 14 residues. Germline V lookup: CDR1 MNHEY, CDR2 SVGEGT. CDR3 amino acids: CASSQSGGGQPQHF. CDR3 DNA, as far as it was read: TGTGCCAGCAGCCAGTCAGGGGGCGGTCAGCCC.

In this sample, this clone turned up many times. Read data end 3 residues before the CDR3 end; the end is taken from the germline J gene. The rearrangement uses TRBV6-1 and TRBJ1-5; TRBD1 might be the D (6 bases). Germline CDR1 is MNHNS and CDR2 is SASEGT. The CDR3 length is 16 residues. Trimming left V 6 bases short and J 6 bases short, with 21 bases between. CDR3 bases read: TGTGCCAGCAGAGAATGGACAGCCAGGGGAGGTCAGCCC. Its protein is CASREWTARGGQP. The whole CDR3 reads CASREWTARGGQPQHF.

The table lists this clone with a few counts. The CDR3 is cut off 3 residues early in the read; its end comes from the germline J gene. This sequence joins TRBV29-1 and TRBJ2-3; weak D call: TRBD1 (6 bases). Germline CDR1 reads SQVTM; CDR2 reads ANQGSEA. Trimming stripped 4 bases from V and 0 bases from J, with 14 bases between. This CDR3 is 15 amino acids long. The chain's CDR3 is CSVVPQGPSTDTQYF. CDR3 DNA, as far as it was read: TGCAGCGTTGTTCCACAGGGTCCTAGCACAGATACG.

With respect to this clone: Read data end 3 residues before the CDR3 end; the end is taken from the germline J gene. The chain has TRBV7-3 and TRBJ2-7, with 11 bases fitting TRBD2. Germline values: CDR1 SGHTA, CDR2 FQGTGA. The CDR3 loop spans 17 amino acids. The trim removed 4 bases at V and 2 bases at J, leaving 10 bases unmatched. The CDR3 DNA, read in part, is TGTGCCAGCAGCTCCTCCCCTCTAGCGGGAGGCCCCTACGAG. Protein sequence: CASSSSPLAGGPYE. In full, the CDR3 is CASSSSPLAGGPYEQYF. The full variable domain, with the rest looked up from reference TRBV7-3 and TRBJ2-7, is GAGVSQTPSNKVTEKGKYVELRCDPISGHTALYWYRQSLGQGPEFLIYFQGTGAADDSGLPNDRFFAVRPEGSVSTLKIQRTERGDSAVYLCASSSSPLAGGPYEQYFGPGTRLTVT.

This clone was recorded many times. The covered CDR3 bases are TGTGCCAGCAGTGAAGCGCTAGTTCTCCTGGCTCTAAGCTCCTACGAG. Translation gives CASSEALVLLALSSYE. The CDR3 in full is CASSEALVLLALSSYEQYF. The V gene is TRBV6-1, the J gene TRBJ2-7, with unresolved D. The sequence runs out 3 residues before the end of the CDR3; the remainder is reconstructed from the germline J gene. The CDR3 is made up of 19 amino acids. The germline CDR1 and CDR2 sequences are MNHNS and SASEGT. V was trimmed by 0 bases and J by 0 bases, leaving 21 bases between them.

This clone was observed at least ten times. The CDR3 end lies 3 residues beyond the end of the read and is filled in from the germline J gene. V gene TRBV6-4 combines with J gene TRBJ1-6; TRBD1 matches 7 bases. Unmatched junction bases numbered 12, after V lost 11 bases and J lost 5 bases. The CDR3 is 15 amino acids. CDR1 is MRHNA, CDR2 SNTAGT, per germline. CDR3: CAFSDRDRDNSPLHF. Partial CDR3 DNA: TGTGCCTTTTCGGACCGGGACAGAGATAATTCACCC.

This clone was counted ten times or more. The missing CDR3 end, 3 residues past where the read stops, is filled in from the germline J gene. This chain joins TRBV28 and TRBJ1-2; TRBD1 is a possible D gene (5 bases). CDR1 is MDHEN and CDR2 is SYDVKM in the germline V gene. Trimming cost V 8 bases and J 5 bases, with 18 bases left between them. The CDR3 length is 14 residues. The CDR3 sequence: CASQGESYRYGYTF. The sequenced part of the CDR3 DNA is TGTGCCAGCCAAGGGGAGTCCTACAGATATGGC.

This clone was detected many times. The CDR3: CSARDLTTYGYTF. CDR3 DNA, as far as it was read: TGCAGTGCTAGAGATTTGACAACCTATGGC. This chain joins TRBV20-1 and TRBJ1-2, with D hard to call. From the germline J gene comes the end of the CDR3, since the read stops 3 residues before it. Germline lookup yields CDR1 DFQATT and CDR2 SNEGSKA (reference sequence). This CDR3 region has 13 residues. The V end lost 0 bases, the J end lost 4 bases, and 9 bases lay between the germline ends.

This clone was seen ten or more times. Sequencing ends 3 residues short of the CDR3 end; the germline J gene provides the rest. V gene TRBV28 combines with J gene TRBJ2-3, with D possibly being TRBD2 (7 bases). Trimming left V 3 bases short and J 2 bases short, with 15 bases between. CDR3 length: 16 amino acids. In germline, CDR1 is MDHEN, CDR2 SYDVKM. The sequenced part of the CDR3 DNA is TGTGCCAGCAGTTTTGTTAGGGGGGGACCCACAGATACG. Amino acids: CASSFVRGGPTDT. The entire CDR3 protein is CASSFVRGGPTDTQYF.

About this clone itself: The sequenced fragment ends 3 residues before the CDR3 boundary, so the rest is inferred from the germline J gene. This rearrangement joins TRBV29-1 to TRBJ2-7, with 7 positions matching TRBD2. Trimming took 1 base from V and 6 from J; bases not matched to a gene: 9. CDR3 size: 14 residues. Per the germline V gene, CDR1 is SQVTM and CDR2 is ANQGSEA. The CDR3 DNA, read in part, is TGCAGCGTTGAAGGACTAGCCCCTTACGGCGAG. Protein sequence: CSVEGLAPYGE. The full CDR3 protein reads CSVEGLAPYGEQYF.

By sample fraction, this clone is medium-sized. The CDR3 end is not reached by the read, which stops 3 residues before it; the germline J gene fills it in. The chain links TRBV6-4 to TRBJ2-2, with D possibly matching TRBD2 (6 bases). V was clipped by 7 bases and J by 6 bases, with 15 bases between them. Germline lookup yields CDR1 MRHNA and CDR2 SNTAGT. This CDR3 is built from 14 residues. The part of the CDR3 DNA that was read is TGTGCCAGCACCGGGACTCCTGGCGCCGGGGAG. It encodes CASTGTPGAGE. The entire CDR3 reads CASTGTPGAGELFF.